Each of the 15 T cell receptor beta chains below was sequenced from the same sample in a study of blood T cell repertoires in COVID-19. The table came from immunoSEQ multiplex PCR; TCRdb's copy has only in-frame clones and leaves some out. This sample has 430,000 or so clones, with around nine tenths found just once. Input material: PBMCs or T cells enriched from blood (not recorded which). The source of these receptors is a woman younger than 30 who had been exposed to COVID-19.

V and J are TRBV7-9 and TRBJ2-7; 7 positions agree with TRBD1. CDR3 length: 13 residues. Per the germline V gene, CDR1 is SEHNR and CDR2 is FQNEAQ (reference sequence). V trimming: 2 bases; J trimming: 3 bases; junction bases outside the gene matches: 1. CDR3 protein: CASSLRDSYEQYF. The CDR3 DNA reads as TGTGCCAGCAGCTTAAGGGACAGCTACGAGCAGTACTTC.

The V gene is TRBV7-2, the J gene TRBJ2-3; 7 bases are shared with TRBD2. CDR3 length equals 15 residues. The J segment lost 5 bases and the V segment lost 1 base, leaving 6 bases of the junction unmatched. The germline gives CDR1 SGHTA, CDR2 FQGNSA. CDR3 in DNA: TGTGCCAGCAGCTTAGGTGCGGGAGAAAGAGATACGCAGTATTTT. Its translation: CASSLGAGERDTQYF.

The chain is built from TRBV6-4 and TRBJ1-2; TRBD1 matches 9 bases. V lost 4 bases, J lost 7 bases, and 4 bases stayed unmatched. The germline gives CDR1 MRHNA, CDR2 SNTAGT. The CDR3 totals 13 residues. CDR3 bases: TGTGCCAGCAGTGCTGACAGGGGGGGTGGCTACACCTTC. Protein sequence: CASSADRGGGYTF.

The chain is built from TRBV7-8 and TRBJ2-3, with 9 bases lining up with TRBD2. Germline trimming cut 2 bases from V and 6 bases from J; bases unmatched to any gene: 6. CDR1 is SGHVS and CDR2 is FQNEAQ in the germline V gene. The length of the CDR3 is 15 residues. In DNA form, the CDR3 reads TGTGCCAGCAGCTTAACCTGGAGCGGGAGGGATACGCAGTATTTT. This sequence encodes CASSLTWSGRDTQYF.

The V gene is TRBV4-2, the J gene TRBJ2-6; D is perhaps TRBD1 (5 bases). Trimming removed 4 bases at V and 0 bases at J, with 16 bases between. The length of the CDR3 is 18 residues. Germline V gene data show CDR1 as LGHNA and CDR2 as YNFKEQ. CDR3 in amino acids: CASSREQLGDSGANVLTF. For the CDR3, the DNA is TGTGCCAGCAGCCGGGAACAATTAGGGGACTCTGGGGCCAACGTCCTGACTTTC.

This clone has just one count. The genes are TRBV28 and TRBJ1-2; the D gene is possibly TRBD1 (6 bases). Germline V CDR1 and CDR2: MDHEN, SYDVKM. The CDR3 contains 14 residues. The germline V and J ends were trimmed by 2 bases and 3 bases, with 10 bases remaining between them. The CDR3 DNA is TGTGCCAGCAGTTTAAGTTGGGGGCACTATGGCTACACCTTC. Translated: CASSLSWGHYGYTF.

V gene TRBV5-6 combines with J gene TRBJ2-7; D ambiguous. This CDR3 contains 12 residues. V shed 2 bases and J shed 0 bases, with 3 bases lying between them. Per the germline V gene, CDR1 is SGHDT and CDR2 is YYEEEE. This chain's CDR3 is CASSFNSYEQYF. In DNA, the CDR3 is TGTGCCAGCAGCTTTAACTCCTACGAGCAGTACTTC.

The V and J genes are TRBV5-4 and TRBJ2-3, with 7 bases fitting TRBD2. Unmatched junction bases numbered 4, after V lost 0 bases and J lost 3 bases. The CDR3 length is 15 residues. Germline lookup yields CDR1 SGHNT and CDR2 YYREEE (reference sequence). This chain's CDR3 is CASSLDLAETDTQYF. For the CDR3, the DNA is TGTGCCAGCAGCTTGGATCTAGCGGAGACAGATACGCAGTATTTT. Full variable domain (missing parts from reference TRBV5-4 and TRBJ2-3): ETGVTQSPTHLIKTRGQQVTLRCSSQSGHNTVSWYQQALGQGPQFIFQYYREEENGRGNFPPRFSGLQFPNYSSELNVNALELDDSALYLCASSLDLAETDTQYFGPGTRLTVL.

This chain uses TRBV7-2 with TRBJ2-7; TRBD2 aligns across 9 bases. Germline V gene lookup returns CDR1 SGHTA and CDR2 FQGNSA. CDR3 size: 17 residues. V lost 1 base to trimming and J lost 0 bases; unmatched junction nucleotides: 7. The CDR3 loop is CASSLVSGGRASYEQYF. Here the CDR3 DNA reads TGTGCCAGCAGCTTAGTATCCGGCGGGAGGGCCTCCTACGAGCAGTACTTC.

The CDR3 sequence: CASGNLGDAGGDGYTF. The CDR3 bases are TGTGCCAGCGGCAATTTAGGGGATGCGGGAGGCGATGGCTACACCTTC. The J gene is TRBJ1-2, the V gene TRBV27; a possible D gene is TRBD1 (5 bases). V dropped 8 bases and J dropped 6 bases, with 25 bases sitting between them. The CDR3 consists of 16 residues. Germline CDR1 is MNHEY and CDR2 is SMNVEV (reference sequence).

CDR3 sequence (DNA): TGTGCCAGCAGCTCCCAGCGGGACAGGGCCTCTGGAAACACCATATATTTT. Translation: CASSSQRDRASGNTIYF. This chain joins TRBV5-4 and TRBJ1-3; 9 bases fit TRBD1. V was clipped by 3 bases and J by 0 bases; unmatched bases: 7. This CDR3 has 17 residues. Germline CDR1 reads SGHNT; CDR2 reads YYREEE (reference sequence).

The CDR3 DNA is TGTGCCAGCAGCATACAGGGGGATAGCAATCAGCCCCAGCATTTT. Encoded protein: CASSIQGDSNQPQHF. The genes are TRBV28 and TRBJ1-5, with TRBD1 matching 8 bases. The V gene end was trimmed by 6 bases and the J gene end by 0 bases; junction bases not matched to a gene: 4. The CDR3 length is 15 residues. Germline CDR1 and CDR2: MDHEN and SYDVKM.

A few counts support this clone. This chain connects TRBV4-3 to TRBJ1-2; D gene uncertain. V was clipped by 4 bases and J by 3 bases, with 15 bases between them. The CDR3 is made up of 15 amino acids. Germline V CDR1 and CDR2: LGHNA, YSLEER. The CDR3 protein is CASSPQVGMDYGYTF. The CDR3 DNA reads as TGCGCCAGCAGCCCCCAGGTGGGTATGGACTATGGCTACACCTTC.

The sample holds one count of this clone. CDR3 coding DNA: TGTGCCAGCAGTTTAGCCGGGACAGGGAACTATGGCTACACCTTC. This translates into CASSLAGTGNYGYTF. The V gene is TRBV27, the J gene TRBJ1-2; 9 bases are a match to TRBD1. Germline loops: CDR1 MNHEY, CDR2 SMNVEV (reference sequence). The junction had 3 bases not matched to a gene; V was cut back by 2 bases and J by 2 bases. The CDR3 has 15 amino acids.

The genes are TRBV6-5 and TRBJ2-5; 9 positions match TRBD1. CDR3 length: 15 residues. With 6 bases clipped from V and 3 bases from J, the junction kept 8 bases outside the gene matches. Per the germline V gene, CDR1 is MNHEY and CDR2 is SVGAGI. CDR3 DNA sequence: TGTGCCAGCAGGGTGGGGACAGGGATGGAAGAGACCCAGTACTTC. The encoded protein is CASRVGTGMEETQYF.